This is a list of T cell receptor beta chains from one sample in a study of blood T cell repertoires in COVID-19. Measured with immunoSEQ multiplex PCR; TCRdb has only the in-frame clones, and not every one. The sample holds 55,000 to 85,000 clones; more than 65% are singletons and the top ten take around 0.91%. The specimen was peripheral blood. The source of these receptors is a woman in her seventies with acute or convalescent COVID-19. Both conserved end residues are part of each CDR3. Fields, in order: CDR3 protein, CDR3 DNA, clone size, J gene, V gene, D gene. A D gene is named only where the DNA matches it firmly. Size is stated for part of the rows, as once, few or many counts, or as a class when the clone is expanded.

CASGLVLGGGPLSYNEQFF | TGTGCTAGTGGTTTGGTACTTGGGGGAGGGCCTCTCTCCTACAATGAGCAGTTCTTC | NA | TRBJ2-1 | TRBV12-5 | TRBD2
CASSLGSGRSYNEQFF | TGTGCCAGCAGCTTAGGGTCAGGGCGATCCTACAATGAGCAGTTCTTC | NA | TRBJ2-1 | TRBV7-8 | NA
CASSRGVATYEQYF | TGTGCCAGCAGCCGCGGTGTAGCAACCTACGAGCAGTACTTC | NA | TRBJ2-7 | TRBV3-1/TRBV3-2 | NA
CASSLNRLEGANGANVLTF | TGTGCCAGCAGTCTCAATCGCCTTGAGGGGGCCAATGGGGCCAACGTCCTGACTTTC | NA | TRBJ2-6 | TRBV27 | TRBD1
CASSLFRDSRLELFF | TGTGCCAGCAGCTTGTTCCGGGACAGTAGACTAGAACTGTTTTTT | NA | TRBJ1-4 | TRBV7-2 | TRBD1
CASSSGLAGLGETQYF | TGTGCCAGCAGCTCGGGACTAGCGGGACTAGGGGAGACCCAGTACTTC | NA | TRBJ2-5 | TRBV9 | TRBD2
CASSPLPPGAGQPQHF | TGTGCCAGCAGCCCACTCCCTCCAGGGGCCGGCCAGCCCCAGCATTTT | NA | TRBJ1-5 | TRBV7-2 | NA
CASSSSSGKDNEQFF | TGTGCCAGCAGCTCCTCTAGCGGGAAGGACAATGAGCAGTTCTTC | NA | TRBJ2-1 | TRBV7-9 | TRBD2
CASRGRSSYNEQFF | TGTGCCAGTAGGGGGCGGTCCTCCTACAATGAGCAGTTCTTC | NA | TRBJ2-1 | TRBV19 | NA
CASSLDLAGGAGELFF | TGTGCCAGCAGCTTAGATCTAGCGGGAGGCGCCGGGGAGCTGTTTTTT | few | TRBJ2-2 | TRBV11-2 | TRBD2
CASSPGAVIRGLDYTF | TGTGCCAGCAGTCCAGGGGCCGTAATACGTGGGTTGGACTACACCTTC | NA | TRBJ1-2 | TRBV28 | NA
CASRQNYEQYF | TGTGCCAGCAGACAGAACTACGAGCAGTACTTC | few | TRBJ2-7 | TRBV6-5 | NA
CASSSWYRGDNSPLHF | TGTGCCAGCAGCTCATGGTACAGGGGGGATAATTCACCCCTCCACTTT | few | TRBJ1-6 | TRBV11-2 | TRBD1
CSASSGRANEQFF | TGCAGTGCTAGTAGCGGGAGGGCCAATGAGCAGTTCTTC | NA | TRBJ2-1 | TRBV20-1 | TRBD2
CASSVIEGPTEAFF | TGTGCCAGCAGCGTCATAGAGGGTCCCACTGAAGCTTTCTTT | once | TRBJ1-1 | TRBV9 | NA
CASSLGRQETQYF | TGTGCCAGCAGCTTGGGCAGGCAAGAGACCCAGTACTTC | NA | TRBJ2-5 | TRBV5-4 | NA
CASSATGGLSEQYF | TGTGCCAGCAGTGCGACAGGGGGCTTGAGCGAGCAGTACTTC | NA | TRBJ2-7 | TRBV27 | TRBD1
CSVDRTGMNTEAFF | TGCAGCGTTGACCGGACGGGGATGAACACTGAAGCTTTCTTT | NA | TRBJ1-1 | TRBV29-1 | NA
CASSLGAATNEKLFF | TGCGCCAGCAGCTTGGGGGCAGCAACTAATGAAAAACTGTTTTTT | NA | TRBJ1-4 | TRBV5-1 | NA
CASSPTRVSGNTGELFF | TGTGCCAGTAGTCCCACCCGGGTTTCGGGAAACACCGGGGAGCTGTTTTTT | NA | TRBJ2-2 | TRBV19 | NA
CASSPLMGLAGTGANVLTF | TGTGCCAGCAGCCCACTAATGGGACTAGCGGGAACCGGGGCCAACGTCCTGACTTTC | once | TRBJ2-6 | TRBV5-5 | TRBD2
CASSQGLQAGANVLTF | TGTGCCAGCAGCCAAGGTCTGCAGGCTGGGGCCAACGTCCTGACTTTC | NA | TRBJ2-6 | TRBV3-1/TRBV3-2 | NA
CAWLVPGNTIYF | TGTGCCTGGCTCGTCCCCGGGAACACCATATATTTT | NA | TRBJ1-3 | TRBV30 | NA
CASARGTEAYEQYF | TGTGCCAGCGCCCGGGGGACAGAAGCCTACGAGCAGTACTTC | NA | TRBJ2-7 | TRBV11-2 | NA
CASSVEQGRTEAFF | TGTGCCAGCAGCGTAGAACAGGGGCGGACTGAAGCTTTCTTT | NA | TRBJ1-1 | TRBV9 | TRBD1
CASSRDRGLSSDTQYF | TGTGCCAGCAGCCGGGACAGGGGGCTAAGCTCAGATACGCAGTATTTT | NA | TRBJ2-3 | TRBV11-1 | TRBD1
CASSSGGLYEQYF | TGTGCCAGTAGTTCAGGGGGATTGTACGAGCAGTACTTC | once | TRBJ2-7 | TRBV27 | TRBD1
CASSVEWVPGTALDEQFF | TGTGCCAGCAGCGTAGAATGGGTACCGGGGACAGCGTTGGATGAGCAGTTCTTC | NA | TRBJ2-1 | TRBV9 | TRBD1
CSAALTGGYGYTF | TGCAGCGCCGCCCTGACAGGGGGCTATGGCTACACCTTC | NA | TRBJ1-2 | TRBV29-1 | TRBD1
CASSPSYEQYF | TGTGCCAGCAGCCCATCCTACGAGCAGTACTTC | NA | TRBJ2-7 | TRBV27 | NA
CASSQVGGNTEAFF | TGTGCCAGCAGCCAAGTAGGCGGGAACACTGAAGCTTTCTTT | few | TRBJ1-1 | TRBV3-1/TRBV3-2 | NA
CASSLVVTGDEQYF | TGTGCCAGCAGCTTAGTGGTGACAGGGGACGAGCAGTACTTC | few | TRBJ2-7 | TRBV7-9 | TRBD1
CASSVRELGTEAFF | TGTGCCAGCAGTGTCAGGGAACTCGGCACTGAAGCTTTCTTT | few | TRBJ1-1 | TRBV2 | NA
CASRYRGGSNQPQHF | TGTGCCAGCAGGTACAGGGGAGGAAGCAATCAGCCCCAGCATTTT | NA | TRBJ1-5 | TRBV5-8 | TRBD1
CASSLVGGDIPFHTIYF | TGTGCCAGCAGCTTAGTCGGGGGGGACATACCCTTTCACACCATATATTTT | NA | TRBJ1-3 | TRBV7-8 | NA
CASSLGLALTYEQYF | TGTGCCAGCAGCTTAGGTCTAGCCCTTACCTACGAGCAGTACTTC | few | TRBJ2-7 | TRBV7-9 | NA
CASSKGVFQLATNEKLFF | TGTGCCAGCAGCAAAGGGGTATTCCAGCTTGCAACTAATGAAAAACTGTTTTTT | once | TRBJ1-4 | TRBV11-2 | NA
CASRRQEGGTGELFF | TGTGCCAGTCGTCGCCAGGAAGGGGGCACCGGGGAGCTGTTTTTT | NA | TRBJ2-2 | TRBV19 | NA
CATSRVQGSDTQYF | TGTGCCACCAGCAGAGTACAGGGGTCAGATACGCAGTATTTT | NA | TRBJ2-3 | TRBV15 | TRBD1
CASSLDRTKNIQYF | TGTGCCAGCAGTTTGGACAGAACCAAAAACATTCAGTACTTC | NA | TRBJ2-4 | TRBV27 | NA
CASSEGVSTTEQYF | TGTGCCAGCAGCGAGGGGGTGAGTACGACCGAGCAGTACTTC | few | TRBJ2-7 | TRBV6-5 | NA
CASSSNRESPLHF | TGTGCCAGCAGCTCAAACAGGGAGTCACCCCTCCACTTT | NA | TRBJ1-6 | TRBV5-4 | NA
CASSSSTGLDSPLHF | TGCGCCAGCAGTTCAAGTACAGGGTTGGATTCACCCCTCCACTTT | NA | TRBJ1-6 | TRBV5-1 | NA
CATSDRRGGSYNEQFF | TGTGCCACCAGTGACCGTCGCGGCGGCTCCTACAATGAGCAGTTCTTC | once | TRBJ2-1 | TRBV24-1 | NA
CASSQDRGTYEQYF | TGTGCCAGCAGCCAGGACAGGGGCACCTACGAGCAGTACTTC | NA | TRBJ2-7 | TRBV3-1/TRBV3-2 | TRBD1
CASHYSGSGNTIYF | TGTGCCAGCCATTACTCGGGGAGTGGAAACACCATATATTTT | NA | TRBJ1-3 | TRBV6-2/TRBV6-3 | NA
CASSSDRGFSPLHF | TGTGCCAGCAGTTCAGACAGGGGGTTCTCACCCCTCCACTTT | NA | TRBJ1-6 | TRBV6-6 | TRBD1
CAWSGLGTGGTYEQYF | TGTGCCTGGAGCGGCCTAGGGACAGGGGGCACCTACGAGCAGTACTTC | NA | TRBJ2-7 | TRBV30 | TRBD1
CASSIAGDQPQHF | TGTGCCAGCAGCATCGCGGGGGATCAGCCCCAGCATTTT | NA | TRBJ1-5 | TRBV7-2 | NA